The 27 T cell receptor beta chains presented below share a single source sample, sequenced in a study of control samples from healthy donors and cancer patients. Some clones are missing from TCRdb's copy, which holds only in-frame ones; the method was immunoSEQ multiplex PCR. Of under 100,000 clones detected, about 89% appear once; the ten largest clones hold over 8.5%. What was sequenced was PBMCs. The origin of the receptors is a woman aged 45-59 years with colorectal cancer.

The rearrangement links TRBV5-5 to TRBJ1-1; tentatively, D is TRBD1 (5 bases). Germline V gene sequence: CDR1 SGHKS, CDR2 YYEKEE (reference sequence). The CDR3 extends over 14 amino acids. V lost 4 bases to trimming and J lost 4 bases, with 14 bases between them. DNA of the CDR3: TGTGCCAGCAGCCTTTGGACGGGGGGCACTGAAGCTTTCTTT. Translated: CASSLWTGGTEAFF.

CDR3 residues: CASSLRTGGNSDTQYF. The CDR3 region has the DNA TGCGCCAGCAGCCTTCGGACAGGGGGCAATTCAGATACGCAGTATTTT. The chain is built from TRBV4-1 and TRBJ2-3, with 11 bases aligning to TRBD1. The junction had 7 bases not matched to a gene; V was cut back by 4 bases and J by 4 bases. CDR3 size: 16 residues. Germline CDR1 MGHRA, CDR2 YSYEKL.

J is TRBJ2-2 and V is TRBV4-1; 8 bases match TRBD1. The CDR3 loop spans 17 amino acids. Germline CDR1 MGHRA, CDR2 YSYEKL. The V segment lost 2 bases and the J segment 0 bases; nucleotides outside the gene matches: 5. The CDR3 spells CASSQRVGQANTGELFF. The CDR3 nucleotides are TGCGCCAGCAGCCAAAGGGTGGGACAGGCGAACACCGGGGAGCTGTTTTTT.

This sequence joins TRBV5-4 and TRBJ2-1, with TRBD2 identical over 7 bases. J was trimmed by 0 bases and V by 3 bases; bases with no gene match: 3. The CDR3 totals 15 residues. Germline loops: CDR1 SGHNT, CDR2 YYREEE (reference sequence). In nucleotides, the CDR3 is TGTGCCAGCAGCTATGGCGGGAGCTCCTACAATGAGCAGTTCTTC. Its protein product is CASSYGGSSYNEQFF.

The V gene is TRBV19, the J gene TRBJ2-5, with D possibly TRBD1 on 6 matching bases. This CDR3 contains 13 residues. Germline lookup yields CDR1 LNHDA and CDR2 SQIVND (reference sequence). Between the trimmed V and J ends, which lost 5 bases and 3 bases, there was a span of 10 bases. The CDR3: CASSVNREETQYF. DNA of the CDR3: TGTGCCAGTAGTGTAAACAGGGAAGAGACCCAGTACTTC.

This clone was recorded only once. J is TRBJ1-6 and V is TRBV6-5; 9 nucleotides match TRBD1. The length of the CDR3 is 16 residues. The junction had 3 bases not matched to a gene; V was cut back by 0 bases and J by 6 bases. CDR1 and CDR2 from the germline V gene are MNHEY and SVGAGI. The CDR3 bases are TGTGCCAGCAGTTACTCGGGGGGACAGGGTAATTCACCCCTCCACTTT. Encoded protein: CASSYSGGQGNSPLHF.

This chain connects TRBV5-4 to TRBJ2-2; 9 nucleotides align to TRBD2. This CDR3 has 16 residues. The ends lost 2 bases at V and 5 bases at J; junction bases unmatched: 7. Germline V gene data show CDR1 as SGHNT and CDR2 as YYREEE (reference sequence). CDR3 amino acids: CASSFERGAETGELFF. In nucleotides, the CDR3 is TGTGCCAGCAGCTTTGAGCGGGGGGCGGAGACCGGGGAGCTGTTTTTT.

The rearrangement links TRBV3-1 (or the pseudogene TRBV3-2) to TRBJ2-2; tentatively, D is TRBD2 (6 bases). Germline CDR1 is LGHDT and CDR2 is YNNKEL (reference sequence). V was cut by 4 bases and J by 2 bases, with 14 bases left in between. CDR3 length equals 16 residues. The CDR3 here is CASSPTRGSNTGELFF. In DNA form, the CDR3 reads TGTGCCAGCAGCCCGACTAGAGGTTCTAACACCGGGGAGCTGTTTTTT.

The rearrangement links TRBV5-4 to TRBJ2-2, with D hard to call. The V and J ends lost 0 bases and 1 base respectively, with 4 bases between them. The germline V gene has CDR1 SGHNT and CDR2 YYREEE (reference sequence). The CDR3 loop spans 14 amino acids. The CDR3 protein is CASSLERNTGELFF. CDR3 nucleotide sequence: TGTGCCAGCAGCTTGGAACGGAACACCGGGGAGCTGTTTTTT.

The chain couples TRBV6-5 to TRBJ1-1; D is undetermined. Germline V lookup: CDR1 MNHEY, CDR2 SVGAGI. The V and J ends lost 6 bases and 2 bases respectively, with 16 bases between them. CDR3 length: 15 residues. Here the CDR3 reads CASSLARWLNTEAFF. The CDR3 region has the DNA TGTGCCAGCAGCCTCGCGAGGTGGCTAAACACTGAAGCTTTCTTT.

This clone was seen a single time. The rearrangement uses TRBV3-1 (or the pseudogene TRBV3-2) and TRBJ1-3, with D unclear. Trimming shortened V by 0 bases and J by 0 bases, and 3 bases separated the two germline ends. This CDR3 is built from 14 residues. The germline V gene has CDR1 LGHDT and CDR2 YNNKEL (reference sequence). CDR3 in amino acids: CASSQDNSGNTIYF. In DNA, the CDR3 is TGTGCCAGCAGCCAAGATAACTCTGGAAACACCATATATTTT.

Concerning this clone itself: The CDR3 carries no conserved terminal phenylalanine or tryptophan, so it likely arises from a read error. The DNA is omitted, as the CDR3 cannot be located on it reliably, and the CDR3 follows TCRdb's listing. The chain's CDR3 is CASSLKRSPL. The chain combines TRBV6-4 with TRBJ1-6. The CDR3 has 10 amino acids, counting both end residues. The V gene's germline CDR1 is MRHNA and CDR2 SNTAGT.

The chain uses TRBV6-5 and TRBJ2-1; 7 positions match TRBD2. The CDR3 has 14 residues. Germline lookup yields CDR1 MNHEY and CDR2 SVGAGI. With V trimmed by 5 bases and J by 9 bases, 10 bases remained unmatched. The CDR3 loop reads CASSPGLGRGEQFF. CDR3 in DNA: TGTGCCAGCAGTCCCGGACTAGGGCGGGGTGAGCAGTTCTTC.

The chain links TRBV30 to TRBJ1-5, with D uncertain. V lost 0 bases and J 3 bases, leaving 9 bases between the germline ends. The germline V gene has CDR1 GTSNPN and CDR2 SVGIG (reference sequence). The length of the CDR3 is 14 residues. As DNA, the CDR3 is TGTGCCTGGAGTGTGGGAGGGCCCAATCAGCCCCAGCATTTT. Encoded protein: CAWSVGGPNQPQHF.

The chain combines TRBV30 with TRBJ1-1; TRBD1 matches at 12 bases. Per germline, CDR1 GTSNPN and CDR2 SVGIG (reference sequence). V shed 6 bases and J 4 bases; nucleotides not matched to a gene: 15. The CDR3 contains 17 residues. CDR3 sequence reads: CACVLAGDRGRVTEAFF. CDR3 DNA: TGTGCCTGCGTTCTTGCTGGGGACAGGGGGCGGGTCACTGAAGCTTTCTTT.

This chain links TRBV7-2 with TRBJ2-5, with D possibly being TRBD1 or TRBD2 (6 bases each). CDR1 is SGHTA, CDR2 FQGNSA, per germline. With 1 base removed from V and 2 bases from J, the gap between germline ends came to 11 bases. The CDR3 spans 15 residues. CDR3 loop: CASSLDGGFQETQYF. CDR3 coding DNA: TGTGCCAGCAGCTTAGACGGGGGCTTTCAAGAGACCCAGTACTTC.

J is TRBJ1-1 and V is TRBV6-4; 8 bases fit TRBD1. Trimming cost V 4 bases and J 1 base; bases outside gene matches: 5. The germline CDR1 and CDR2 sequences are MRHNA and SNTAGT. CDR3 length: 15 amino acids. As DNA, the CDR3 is TGTGCCAGCAGTGCTCAAGGGACAGGGAACACTGAAGCTTTCTTT. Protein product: CASSAQGTGNTEAFF.

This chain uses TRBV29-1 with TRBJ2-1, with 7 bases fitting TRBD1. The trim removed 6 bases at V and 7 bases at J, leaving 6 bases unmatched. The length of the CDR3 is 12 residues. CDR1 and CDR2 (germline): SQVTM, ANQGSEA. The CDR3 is CSVRPQGNEQFF. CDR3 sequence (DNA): TGCAGCGTCAGACCACAGGGGAATGAGCAGTTCTTC.

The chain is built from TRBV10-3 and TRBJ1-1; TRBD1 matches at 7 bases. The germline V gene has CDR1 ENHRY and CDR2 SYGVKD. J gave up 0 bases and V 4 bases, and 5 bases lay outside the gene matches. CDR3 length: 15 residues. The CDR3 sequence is CAISGPGGMNTEAFF. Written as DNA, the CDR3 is TGTGCCATCAGTGGGCCAGGGGGGATGAACACTGAAGCTTTCTTT.

CDR3 coding DNA: TGTGCCAGCAGCGCCGTCGGGGGCGGGGGATCTACAGATACGCAGTATTTT. As protein: CASSAVGGGGSTDTQYF. The rearrangement links TRBV7-2 to TRBJ2-3, with D perhaps TRBD2 (7 bases). CDR1 SGHTA and CDR2 FQGNSA come from the germline V gene. V was clipped by 5 bases and J by 3 bases, with 21 bases between them. CDR3 length equals 17 residues. Looking up the rest from reference TRBV7-2 and TRBJ2-3 gives the full variable domain: GAGVSQSPSNKVTEKGKDVELRCDPISGHTALYWYRQSLGQGLEFLIYFQGNSAPDKSGLPSDRFSAERTGGSVSTLTIQRTQQEDSAVYLCASSAVGGGGSTDTQYFGPGTRLTVL.

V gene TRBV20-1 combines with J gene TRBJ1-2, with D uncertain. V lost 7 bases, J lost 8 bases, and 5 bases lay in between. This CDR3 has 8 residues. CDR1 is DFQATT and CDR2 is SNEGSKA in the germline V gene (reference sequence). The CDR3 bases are TGCAGTGTTTGGGGCTACACCTTC. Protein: CSVWGYTF.

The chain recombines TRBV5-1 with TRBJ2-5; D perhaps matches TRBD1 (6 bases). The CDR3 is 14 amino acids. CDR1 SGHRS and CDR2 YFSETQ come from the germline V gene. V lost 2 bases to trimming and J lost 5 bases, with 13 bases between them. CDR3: CASSFFAGEETQYF. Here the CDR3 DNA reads TGCGCCAGCAGCTTCTTTGCAGGGGAGGAGACCCAGTACTTC.

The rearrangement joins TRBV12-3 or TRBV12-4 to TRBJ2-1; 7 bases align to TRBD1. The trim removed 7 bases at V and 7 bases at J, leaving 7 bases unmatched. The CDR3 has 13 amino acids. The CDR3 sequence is CASKRTGRNEQFF. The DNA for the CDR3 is TGTGCCAGCAAACGGACAGGTCGGAATGAGCAGTTCTTC.

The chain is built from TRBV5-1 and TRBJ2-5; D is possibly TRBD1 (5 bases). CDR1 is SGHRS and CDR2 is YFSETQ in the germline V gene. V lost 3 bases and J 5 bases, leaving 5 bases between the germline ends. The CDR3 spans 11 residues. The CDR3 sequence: CASSSGETQYF. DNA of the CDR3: TGCGCCAGCAGCTCAGGGGAGACCCAGTACTTC.

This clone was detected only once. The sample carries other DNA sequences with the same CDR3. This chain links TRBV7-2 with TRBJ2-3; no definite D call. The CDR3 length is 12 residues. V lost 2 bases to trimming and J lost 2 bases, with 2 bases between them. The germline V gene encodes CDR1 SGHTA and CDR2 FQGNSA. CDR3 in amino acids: CASSLSTDTQYF. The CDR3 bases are TGTGCCAGCAGCTTATCCACAGATACGCAGTATTTT.

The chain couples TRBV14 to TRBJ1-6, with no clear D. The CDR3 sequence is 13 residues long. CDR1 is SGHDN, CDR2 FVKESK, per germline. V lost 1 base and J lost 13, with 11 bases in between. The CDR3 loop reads CASSQGLVAPLHF. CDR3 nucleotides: TGTGCCAGCAGCCAAGGACTAGTGGCTCCCCTCCACTTT.

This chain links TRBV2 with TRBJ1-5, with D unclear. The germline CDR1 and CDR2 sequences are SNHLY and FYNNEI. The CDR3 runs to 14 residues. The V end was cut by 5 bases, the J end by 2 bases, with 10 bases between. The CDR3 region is CASSNTGGNQPQHF. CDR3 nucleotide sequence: TGTGCCAGCAGTAACACGGGCGGCAATCAGCCCCAGCATTTT.